This is a list of T cell receptor beta chains from one sample in a study of blood T cell repertoires in COVID-19. TCRdb's copy holds only in-frame clones and misses some; the assay was immunoSEQ multiplex PCR. This repertoire shows approximately 170,000 clones, around 82% found once; its top ten account for 6.5% to 7.5%. Sequencing was performed on peripheral blood. All receptors come from a man older than 75 with COVID-19, enrolled during active disease. Each CDR3 is given with its conserved first and last residue. A D gene is named only where the DNA matches it firmly. Rows may omit the clone size; those that give it use once, few, many or a size class.

TRBD1 | TRBJ2-7 | TRBV5-4 | . | TGTGCCAGCAGCCACTCGGGACAGGGGTCTCGGGAGCAGTACTTC | CASSHSGQGSREQYF
TRBD2 | TRBJ2-3 | TRBV20-1 | . | TGCAGTGCTAGTCGTCTAGCGGGGGTGGCAGATACGCAGTATTTT | CSASRLAGVADTQYF
. | TRBJ2-1 | TRBV9 | . | TGTGCCAGCAGCTCCGACAGGAACTACAATGAGCAGTTCTTC | CASSSDRNYNEQFF
. | TRBJ2-5 | TRBV29-1 | . | TGCAGCGTTCAACCGCGACAGAAAGAGACCCAGTACTTC | CSVQPRQKETQYF
. | TRBJ2-3 | TRBV29-1 | few | TGCAGCGCTTTGGGGGCGAGGGTAGATACGCAGTATTTT | CSALGARVDTQYF
. | TRBJ1-6 | TRBV6-5 | . | TGTGCCAGCAGTCGAGCAGGGGCATCGTCCCTCCACTTT | CASSRAGASSLHF
. | TRBJ2-3 | TRBV5-1 | once | TGCGCCAGCAGCCCCTCCGGGAACCCGAACACAGATACGCAGTATTTT | CASSPSGNPNTDTQYF
TRBD1 | TRBJ1-5 | TRBV18 | . | TGTGCCAGCTCACCACGGGACAGTAGCAATCAGCCCCAGCATTTT | CASSPRDSSNQPQHF
TRBD1 | TRBJ2-7 | TRBV3-1/TRBV3-2 | once | TGTGCCAGCAGCCATAACCCCGGGACAGGGTCCTACGAGCAGTACTTC | CASSHNPGTGSYEQYF
TRBD1 | TRBJ2-2 | TRBV10-3 | . | TGTGCCATCAGTGATCCCTCTGGACAGGGGAAGTCCGGGGAGCTGTTTTTT | CAISDPSGQGKSGELFF
. | TRBJ1-2 | TRBV11-2 | . | TGTGCCAGCAGCTTAGACAGGGGTTCTGACGGCTACACCTTC | CASSLDRGSDGYTF
TRBD1 | TRBJ1-1 | TRBV27 | . | TGTGCCAGCAGTTCGGCCTTCTTGACAGGGAATGAAGCTTTCTTT | CASSSAFLTGNEAFF
. | TRBJ2-5 | TRBV18 | . | TGTGCCAGCTCACCGCAGAAAGAGACCCAGTACTTC | CASSPQKETQYF
TRBD1 | TRBJ1-1 | TRBV19 | . | TGTGCCAGTAGCTACAGGGGCACTGAAGCTTTCTTT | CASSYRGTEAFF
. | TRBJ1-3 | TRBV29-1 | . | TGCAGCGTTGAGGAAAGGCTTAGCGGAAACACCATATATTTT | CSVEERLSGNTIYF
. | TRBJ2-7 | TRBV28 | once | TGTGCCAGCCTTCGCGGGGCTGGGGTCTACGAGCAGTACTTC | CASLRGAGVYEQYF
. | TRBJ1-5 | TRBV7-9 | . | TGTGCCAGCAGCCCCCCGAATCAGCCCCAGCATTTT | CASSPPNQPQHF
TRBD2 | TRBJ2-3 | TRBV7-8 | . | TGTGCCAGCAGCGCCAGGACTAGCGGAACAGATACGCAGTATTTT | CASSARTSGTDTQYF
. | TRBJ2-7 | TRBV6-2/TRBV6-3 | . | TGTGCCAGCAGTTACGGGGAGACATTGAACTACGAGCAGTACTTC | CASSYGETLNYEQYF
TRBD2 | TRBJ2-3 | TRBV5-1 | . | TGCGCCAGCAGCCCTGGACTAGCAGATACGCAGTATTTT | CASSPGLADTQYF
. | TRBJ2-2 | TRBV6-6 | . | TGTGCCAGCAGTTCCCATGAGTTGAACACCGGGGAGCTGTTTTTT | CASSSHELNTGELFF
. | TRBJ1-1 | TRBV7-2 | . | TGTGCCAGCAGCCCAAGTGCACAGGCCACTGAAGCTTTCTTT | CASSPSAQATEAFF
. | TRBJ1-2 | TRBV4-1 | . | TGCGCCAGCAGCCAAGAACGTCTATATGGCTACACCTTC | CASSQERLYGYTF
. | TRBJ1-6 | TRBV7-2 | . | TGTGCCAGCAGCTTACAGGGTAACGGATCACCCCTCCACTTT | CASSLQGNGSPLHF
. | TRBJ2-1 | TRBV11-2 | . | TGTGCCAGCAGCTTAGGCACAGGCGGGGCTGAGCAGTTCTTC | CASSLGTGGAEQFF
TRBD1 | TRBJ1-5 | TRBV6-5 | . | TGTGCCAGCACAACGATGGGACAGGGCGCTCAGCCCCAGCATTTT | CASTTMGQGAQPQHF
TRBD1 | TRBJ2-7 | TRBV7-2 | . | TGTGCCAGCAGCCGGGGACAGTGGAGCTCCTACGAGCAGTACTTC | CASSRGQWSSYEQYF
. | TRBJ2-5 | TRBV3-1/TRBV3-2 | once | TGTGCCAGCAGCCAATGGGGCGGAGAGACCCAGTACTTC | CASSQWGGETQYF
. | TRBJ2-7 | TRBV28 | . | TGTGCCAGCAGTTTAAGGAGGGGCGGCTCCTACGAGCAGTACTTC | CASSLRRGGSYEQYF
TRBD2 | TRBJ2-1 | TRBV5-1 | few | TGCGCCAGCAGCTTGATAGCGGGGGGCCCTTACAATGAGCAGTTCTTC | CASSLIAGGPYNEQFF
. | TRBJ1-1 | TRBV7-3 | . | TGTGCCAGCAGCTTAATGTCGGGGGGGAACACTGAAGCTTTCTTT | CASSLMSGGNTEAFF
TRBD1 | TRBJ2-5 | TRBV4-3 | . | TGCGCCAGCAGCCCGGGGACAGCTGATGAGACCCAGTACTTC | CASSPGTADETQYF
. | TRBJ1-1 | TRBV6-5 | . | TGTGCCTTAAGAGACGGGGGTAGGACTGAAGCTTTCTTT | CALRDGGRTEAFF
TRBD1 | TRBJ1-5 | TRBV2 | . | TGTGCCAGCAGTGAAGGGGCAGGGGGCCGGGGGCCCCAGCATTTT | CASSEGAGGRGPQHF
. | TRBJ2-7 | TRBV12-1 | . | TGTGCCAGCCGGGACAGGCCCCCCTACGAGCAGTACTTC | CASRDRPPYEQYF
. | TRBJ2-7 | TRBV9 | . | TGTGCCAGCAGCGTAGGACAGTCGGTTAGCTACGAGCAGTACTTC | CASSVGQSVSYEQYF
. | TRBJ1-4 | TRBV6-6 | . | TGTGCCAGCAGTTTTGACTCTCTCGGGGAAAAACTGTTTTTT | CASSFDSLGEKLFF
TRBD2 | TRBJ2-7 | TRBV5-1 | . | TGCGCCAGCAGCTTGCCCAGCGGGGGGGCCTACGAGCAGTACTTC | CASSLPSGGAYEQYF
TRBD1 | TRBJ1-5 | TRBV27 | . | TGTGCCAGCAGCCATGACAGGGGGAGAACCCAGCATTTT | CASSHDRGRTQHF
TRBD1 | TRBJ1-5 | TRBV4-1 | . | TGCGCCAGCAGCCAAACGGGGACAGTTAGCAATCAGCCCCAGCATTTT | CASSQTGTVSNQPQHF
. | TRBJ2-7 | TRBV7-8 | . | TGTGCCAGCAGCCTAACCTACGAGCAGTACTTC | CASSLTYEQYF
. | TRBJ1-1 | TRBV6-2/TRBV6-3 | few | TGTGCCAGCAGTTTCAGGGTTGACACTGAAGCTTTCTTT | CASSFRVDTEAFF
TRBD1 | TRBJ1-2 | TRBV6-6 | . | TGTGCCAGCAGCCCCGGGACAGGGGGCGCTGGGGGCTACACCTTC | CASSPGTGGAGGYTF
TRBD2 | TRBJ2-5 | TRBV5-4 | few | TGTGCCAGCAGCACGGGACTACGTTCCGAGACCCAGTACTTC | CASSTGLRSETQYF
. | TRBJ1-1 | TRBV7-2 | . | TGTGCCAGCAGCTCGCAGGGAAACACTGAAGCTTTCTTT | CASSSQGNTEAFF
. | TRBJ2-5 | TRBV10-3 | . | TGTGCCACCACCGGGAACCAAGAGACCCAGTACTTC | CATTGNQETQYF
. | TRBJ2-2 | TRBV6-5 | . | TGTGCCAGCAGTTATACCGGGACACAAACCGGGGAGCTGTTTTTT | CASSYTGTQTGELFF
. | TRBJ1-1 | TRBV7-3 | . | TGTGCCAGCAGCTTAGGGGGCACGAACACTGAAGCTTTCTTT | CASSLGGTNTEAFF
TRBD1 | TRBJ2-7 | TRBV12-5 | once | TGTGCTAGTGGTTCACTGATATCCGGGACAGGGGGCCGCGAGCAGTACTTC | CASGSLISGTGGREQYF
TRBD1 | TRBJ2-7 | TRBV2 | . | TGTGCCAGCATGGATCCAGGGGGCGACGAGCAGTACTTC | CASMDPGGDEQYF
TRBD1 | TRBJ1-4 | TRBV2 | . | TGTGCCAGCAGCAGGACAGGGACAGATGAAAAACTGTTTTTT | CASSRTGTDEKLFF
TRBD1 | TRBJ1-1 | TRBV28 | . | TGTGCCAGCAGTCAGGGGGCGCGGTACACTGAAGCTTTCTTT | CASSQGARYTEAFF